This T cell receptor (beta chain) is drawn from a study of T cell responses to AZD1222 COVID-19 vaccine. Some clones are missing from TCRdb's copy, which holds only in-frame ones; the method was immunoSEQ multiplex PCR. Of over 95,000 clones in the sample, just over 90% were seen once. Per germline, CDR1 MNHEY and CDR2 SVGEGT. V was clipped by 0 bases and J by 0 bases, with 9 bases between them. This CDR3 has 15 amino acids. The sequences come from peripheral blood, collected on day 0 of AZD1222 vaccination. This receptor was obtained from an adult in good health. The J gene is TRBJ2-7, the V gene TRBV6-2 or TRBV6-3; D unclear. CDR3 loop: CASSYSRLSSYEQYF. The DNA of the CDR3 is TGTGCCAGCAGTTACTCAAGACTGAGCTCCTACGAGCAGTACTTC.